This TCR beta chain was sequenced for a study of cytomegalovirus exposure and HLA in healthy donors. 60 Vbeta and 13 Jbeta primers were used in PCR. Data came from immunoSEQ multiplex PCR; TCRdb stores just in-frame clones and leaves some out. The sample includes about 150,000 clones, approximately 82% of them seen just once. Broader study findings: In presence/absence analyses, roughly uniform sequencing depth across donors was assumed. In a later analysis, HLA-C alleles had the fewest associated TCRs, DRB1 alleles the most.

This clone was detected once. Its matching antigen is unknown. The CDR3 has 16 residues. V shed 2 bases and J 10 bases; nucleotides not matched to a gene: 13. Germline assignment: CDR1 MNHEY and CDR2 SMNVEV (reference sequence). The receptor was isolated from a man aged 18 to 29 in good health and CMV-seropositive. The V gene is TRBV27, the J gene TRBJ2-1; the match to TRBD2 covers 8 bases. Sequenced input: PBMCs. Here the CDR3 reads CASSLRGLAPTVEQFF. As DNA, the CDR3 is TGTGCCAGCAGTTTACGCGGACTAGCACCGACGGTGGAGCAGTTCTTC.